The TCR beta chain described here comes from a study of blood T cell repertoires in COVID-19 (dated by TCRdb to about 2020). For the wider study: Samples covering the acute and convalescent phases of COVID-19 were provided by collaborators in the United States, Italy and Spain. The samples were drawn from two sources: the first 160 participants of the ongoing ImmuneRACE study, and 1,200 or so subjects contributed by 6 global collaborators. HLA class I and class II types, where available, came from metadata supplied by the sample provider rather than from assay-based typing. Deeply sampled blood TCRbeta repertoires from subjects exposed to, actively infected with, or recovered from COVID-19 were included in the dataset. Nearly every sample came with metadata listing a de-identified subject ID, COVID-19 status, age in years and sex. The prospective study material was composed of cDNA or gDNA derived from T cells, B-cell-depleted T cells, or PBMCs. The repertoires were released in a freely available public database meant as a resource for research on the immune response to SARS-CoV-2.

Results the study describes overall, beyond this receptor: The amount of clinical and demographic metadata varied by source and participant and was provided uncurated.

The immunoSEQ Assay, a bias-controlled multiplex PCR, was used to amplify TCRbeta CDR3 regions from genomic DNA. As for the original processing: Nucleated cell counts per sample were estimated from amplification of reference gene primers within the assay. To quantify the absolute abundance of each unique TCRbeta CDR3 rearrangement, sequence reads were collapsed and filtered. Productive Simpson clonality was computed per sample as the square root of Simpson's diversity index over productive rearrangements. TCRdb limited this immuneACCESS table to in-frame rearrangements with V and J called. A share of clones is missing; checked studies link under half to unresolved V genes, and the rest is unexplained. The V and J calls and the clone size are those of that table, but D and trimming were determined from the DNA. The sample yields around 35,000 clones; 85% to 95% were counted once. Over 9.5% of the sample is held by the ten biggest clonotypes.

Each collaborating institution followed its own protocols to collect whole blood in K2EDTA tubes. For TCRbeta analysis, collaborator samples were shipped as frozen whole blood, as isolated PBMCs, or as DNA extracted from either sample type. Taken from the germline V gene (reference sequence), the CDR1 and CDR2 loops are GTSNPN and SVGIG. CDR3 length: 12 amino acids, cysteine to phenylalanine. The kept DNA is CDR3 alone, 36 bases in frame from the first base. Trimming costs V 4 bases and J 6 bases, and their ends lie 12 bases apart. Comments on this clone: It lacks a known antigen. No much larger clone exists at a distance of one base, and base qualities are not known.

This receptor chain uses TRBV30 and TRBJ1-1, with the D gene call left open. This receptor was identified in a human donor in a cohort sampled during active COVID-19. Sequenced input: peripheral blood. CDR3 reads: CAWTGGFPEAFF. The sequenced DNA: TGTGCCTGGACGGGTGGATTCCCTGAAGCTTTCTTT.